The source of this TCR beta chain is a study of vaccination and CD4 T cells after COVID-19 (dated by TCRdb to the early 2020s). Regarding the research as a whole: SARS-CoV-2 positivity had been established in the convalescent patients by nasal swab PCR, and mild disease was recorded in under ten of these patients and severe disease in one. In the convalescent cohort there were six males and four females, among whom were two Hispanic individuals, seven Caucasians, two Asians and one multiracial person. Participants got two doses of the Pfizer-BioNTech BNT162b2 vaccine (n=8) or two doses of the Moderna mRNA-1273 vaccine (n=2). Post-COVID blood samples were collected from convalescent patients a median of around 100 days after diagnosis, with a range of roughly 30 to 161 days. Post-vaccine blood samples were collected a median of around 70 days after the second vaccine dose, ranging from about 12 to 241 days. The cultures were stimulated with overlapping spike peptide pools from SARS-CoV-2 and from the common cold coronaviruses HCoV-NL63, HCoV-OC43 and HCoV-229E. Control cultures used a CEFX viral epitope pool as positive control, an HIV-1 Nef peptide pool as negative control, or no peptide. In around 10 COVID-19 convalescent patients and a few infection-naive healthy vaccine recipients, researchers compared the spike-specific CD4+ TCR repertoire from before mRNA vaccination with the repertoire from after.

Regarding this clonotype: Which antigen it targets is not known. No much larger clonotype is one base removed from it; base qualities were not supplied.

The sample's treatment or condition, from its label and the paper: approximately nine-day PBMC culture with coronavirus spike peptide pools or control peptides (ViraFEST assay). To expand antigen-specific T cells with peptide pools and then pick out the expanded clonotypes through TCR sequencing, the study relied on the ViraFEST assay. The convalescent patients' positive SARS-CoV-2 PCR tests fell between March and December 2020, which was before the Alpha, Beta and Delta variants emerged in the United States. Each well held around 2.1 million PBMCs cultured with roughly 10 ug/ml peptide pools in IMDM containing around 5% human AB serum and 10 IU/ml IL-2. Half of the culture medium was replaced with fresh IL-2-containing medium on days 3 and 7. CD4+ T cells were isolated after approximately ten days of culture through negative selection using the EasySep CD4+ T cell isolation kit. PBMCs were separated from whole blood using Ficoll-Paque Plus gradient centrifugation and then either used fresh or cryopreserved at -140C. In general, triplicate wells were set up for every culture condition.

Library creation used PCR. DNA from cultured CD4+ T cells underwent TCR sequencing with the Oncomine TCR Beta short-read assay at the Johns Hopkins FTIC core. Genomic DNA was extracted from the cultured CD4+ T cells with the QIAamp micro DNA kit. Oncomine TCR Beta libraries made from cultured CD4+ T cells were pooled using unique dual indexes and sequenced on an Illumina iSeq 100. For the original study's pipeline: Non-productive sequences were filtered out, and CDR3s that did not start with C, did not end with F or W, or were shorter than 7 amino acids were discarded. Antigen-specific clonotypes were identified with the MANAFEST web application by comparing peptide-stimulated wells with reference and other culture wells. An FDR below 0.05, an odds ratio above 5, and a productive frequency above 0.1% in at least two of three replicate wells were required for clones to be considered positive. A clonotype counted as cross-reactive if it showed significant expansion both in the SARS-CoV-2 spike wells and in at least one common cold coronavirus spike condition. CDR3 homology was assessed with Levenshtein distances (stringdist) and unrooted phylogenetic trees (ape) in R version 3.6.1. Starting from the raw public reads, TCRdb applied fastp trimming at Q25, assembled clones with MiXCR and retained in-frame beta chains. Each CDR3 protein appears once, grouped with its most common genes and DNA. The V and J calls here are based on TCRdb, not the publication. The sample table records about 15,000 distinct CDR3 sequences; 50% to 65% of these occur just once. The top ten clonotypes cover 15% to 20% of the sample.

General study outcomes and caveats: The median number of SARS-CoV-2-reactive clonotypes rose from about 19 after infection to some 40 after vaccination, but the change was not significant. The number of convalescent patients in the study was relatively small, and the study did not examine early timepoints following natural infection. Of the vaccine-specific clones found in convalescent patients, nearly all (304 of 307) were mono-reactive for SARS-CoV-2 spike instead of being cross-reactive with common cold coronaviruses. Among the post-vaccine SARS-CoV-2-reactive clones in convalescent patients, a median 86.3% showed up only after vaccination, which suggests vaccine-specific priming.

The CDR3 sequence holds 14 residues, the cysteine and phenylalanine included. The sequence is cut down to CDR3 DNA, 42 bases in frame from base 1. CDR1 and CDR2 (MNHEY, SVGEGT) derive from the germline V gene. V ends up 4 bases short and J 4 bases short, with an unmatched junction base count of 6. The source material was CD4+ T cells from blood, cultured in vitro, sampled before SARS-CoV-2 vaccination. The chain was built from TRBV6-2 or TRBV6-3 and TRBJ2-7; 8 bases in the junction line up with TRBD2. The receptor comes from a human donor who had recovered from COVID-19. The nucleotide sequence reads TGTGCCAGCAGTTTAAGCGGGAGCGGGTACGAGCAGTACTTC. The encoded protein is CASSLSGSGYEQYF.